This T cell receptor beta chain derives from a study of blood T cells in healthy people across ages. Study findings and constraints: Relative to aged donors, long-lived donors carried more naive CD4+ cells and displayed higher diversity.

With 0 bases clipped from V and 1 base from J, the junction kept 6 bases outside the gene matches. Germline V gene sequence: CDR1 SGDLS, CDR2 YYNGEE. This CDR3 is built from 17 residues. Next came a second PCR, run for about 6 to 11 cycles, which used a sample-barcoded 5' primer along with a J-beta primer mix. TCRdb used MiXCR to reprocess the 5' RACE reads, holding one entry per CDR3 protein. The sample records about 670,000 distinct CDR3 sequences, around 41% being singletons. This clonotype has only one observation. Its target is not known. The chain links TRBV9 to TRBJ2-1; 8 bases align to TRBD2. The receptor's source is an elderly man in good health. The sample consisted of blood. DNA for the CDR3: TGTGCCAGCAGCGTAGCTCCCAGCGGGGGATCCTACAATGAGCAGTTCTTC. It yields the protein CASSVAPSGGSYNEQFF.